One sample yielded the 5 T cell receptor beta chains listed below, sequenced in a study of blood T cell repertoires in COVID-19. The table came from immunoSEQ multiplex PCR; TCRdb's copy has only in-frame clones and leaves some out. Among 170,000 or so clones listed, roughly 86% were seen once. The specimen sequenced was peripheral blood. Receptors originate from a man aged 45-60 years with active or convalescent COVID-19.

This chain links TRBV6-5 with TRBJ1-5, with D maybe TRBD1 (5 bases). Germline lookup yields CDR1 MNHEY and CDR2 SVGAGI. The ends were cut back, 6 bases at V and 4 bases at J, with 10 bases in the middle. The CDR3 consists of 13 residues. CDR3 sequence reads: CASRDSQNQPQHF. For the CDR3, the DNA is TGTGCCAGCAGAGACAGCCAGAATCAGCCCCAGCATTTT.

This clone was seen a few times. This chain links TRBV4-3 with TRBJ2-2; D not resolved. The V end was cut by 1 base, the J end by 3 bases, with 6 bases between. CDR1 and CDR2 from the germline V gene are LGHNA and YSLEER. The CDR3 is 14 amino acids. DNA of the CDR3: TGCGCCAGCAGCCAAGTCCGGTACACCGGGGAGCTGTTTTTT. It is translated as CASSQVRYTGELFF.

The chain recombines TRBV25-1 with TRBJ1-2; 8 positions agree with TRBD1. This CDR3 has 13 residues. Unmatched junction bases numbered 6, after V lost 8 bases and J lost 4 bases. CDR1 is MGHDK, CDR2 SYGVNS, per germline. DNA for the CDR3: TGTGCCAGCCTCGGACAGGGAGGCTATGGCTACACCTTC. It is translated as CASLGQGGYGYTF.

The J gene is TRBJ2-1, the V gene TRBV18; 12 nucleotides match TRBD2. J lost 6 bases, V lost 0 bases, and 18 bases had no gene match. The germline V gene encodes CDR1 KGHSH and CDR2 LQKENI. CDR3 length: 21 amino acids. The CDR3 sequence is CASSPPVLYASGRGKGNEQFF. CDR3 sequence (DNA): TGTGCCAGCTCACCACCGGTCTTGTATGCTAGCGGGAGGGGGAAGGGCAATGAGCAGTTCTTC.

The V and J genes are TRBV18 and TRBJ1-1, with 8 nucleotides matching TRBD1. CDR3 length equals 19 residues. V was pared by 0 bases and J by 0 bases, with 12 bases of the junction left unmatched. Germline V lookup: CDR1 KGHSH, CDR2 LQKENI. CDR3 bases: TGTGCCAGCTCACCACCCGGGTTGCTCAGGGGGCCAATGAACACTGAAGCTTTCTTT. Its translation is CASSPPGLLRGPMNTEAFF.